This T cell receptor (beta chain) was sequenced during a study of identical twins. Whole-study results and caveats: Cord blood beta clonotypes that were abundant carried fewer insertions, and memory repertoires showed no such trend. For out-of-frame beta sequences, excess twin sharing was weaker. It was cross-sectional statistical analysis, not following the same donors, that the conclusions relied on.

This CDR3 contains 18 residues. Trimming took 2 bases from V and 4 from J, leaving 21 bases between them. Germline V gene lookup returns CDR1 SGHAT and CDR2 FQDESV (reference sequence). TCRdb ran MiXCR on the 5' RACE reads and lists one entry per CDR3 protein. The profile shows hundreds of thousands of distinct CDR3 sequences, 6.5% to 9% of them singletons. For this clonotype: Antigen: not known.

All donors comprised healthy Caucasians. These data are also associated with another study on yellow fever vaccine responses in identical twins.

V is TRBV11-1 and J is TRBJ2-1; tentatively, D is TRBD1 or TRBD2 (6 bases each). This sequence originates from a woman aged 18 to 35 in good health. Sequencing input: CD8+ T cells sorted from blood. In DNA form, the CDR3 reads TGTGCCAGCAGCTTACTATACAGGGACTCCCCCCATTACAATGAGCAGTTCTTC. Translation: CASSLLYRDSPHYNEQFF.